The following is a TCR beta chain sequence with its context. Its target is not known. The data were taken from a study of shared clonotypes between healthy human individuals. Study information: Researchers assigned three CD4 naive, three CD4 memory, two CD8 naive and one CD8 memory plate to each donor.

TCRdb's copy holds only in-frame clones and misses some; the assay was immunoSEQ multiplex PCR. The sample lists about 1.5 million clones, around 98% occurring once. The V gene's germline CDR1 is SGHRS and CDR2 YFSETQ. Trimming removed 6 bases from V and 4 bases from J; junction bases left unmatched: 9. The CDR3 extends over 14 amino acids. Overall study findings and caveats: The genetic and exposure-history diversity represented was limited by few donors. Naive subsets generally had larger estimated richness than memory subsets.

The sequence derives from a young man in good health. The chain links TRBV5-1 to TRBJ2-5, with 7 positions matching TRBD1. Sample: naive CD4+ T cells sorted from blood. Subset described: CD45RA+ positively selected. The CDR3 DNA reads TGCGCCAGCAAATTTCGACAGGGTCTAGAGACCCAGTACTTC. Translated, it gives CASKFRQGLETQYF. The complete variable domain, with remaining parts taken from reference TRBV5-1 and TRBJ2-5, reads KAGVTQTPRYLIKTRGQQVTLSCSPISGHRSVSWYQQTPGQGLQFLFEYFSETQRNKGNFPGRFSGRQFSNSRSEMNVSTLELGDSALYLCASKFRQGLETQYFGPGTRLLVL.